This T cell receptor beta chain was retrieved from a study of T cell responses to AZD1222 COVID-19 vaccine. Deletions cut 3 bases from V and 9 bases from J, with 18 bases between. In germline, CDR1 is LNHDA, CDR2 SQIVND (reference sequence). The CDR3 runs 15 residues. This clone was counted once. The table came from immunoSEQ multiplex PCR; TCRdb's copy has only in-frame clones and leaves some out. The repertoire holds about 85,000 clones, with roughly 88% as singletons. This sequence originates from an adult in good health. The chain carries TRBV19 and TRBJ1-5; D gene uncertain. The sequencing here drew on peripheral blood, taken on day 0 of AZD1222 vaccination. CDR3 DNA sequence: TGTGCCAGTAGTATCACGGTCCAGGAGAAGCGGCCCCAGCATTTT. Translation gives CASSITVQEKRPQHF.